This T cell receptor beta chain is from a study of blood T cell repertoires in COVID-19. Clones were sequenced by immunoSEQ multiplex PCR, and TCRdb holds only the in-frame ones, with some missing. In the table there are roughly 250,000 clones, about 89% of which are singletons. The CDR3 totals 17 residues. Per the germline V gene, CDR1 is LGHDT and CDR2 is YNNKEL (reference sequence). The ends were cut back, 0 bases at V and 3 bases at J, with 17 bases in the middle. Input material: PBMCs or T cells enriched from blood (not recorded which). The receptor was isolated from a man aged 40-50 years who had recovered from COVID-19. V is TRBV3-1 (or the pseudogene TRBV3-2) and J is TRBJ1-1; no reliable D call. The CDR3 sequence: CASSQDWWRDRDTEAFF. The CDR3 DNA follows: TGTGCCAGCAGCCAAGATTGGTGGAGGGATAGGGACACTGAAGCTTTCTTT.